The 4 T cell receptor beta chains given below trace back to one sample, sequenced in a study of cytomegalovirus exposure and HLA in healthy donors. Researchers ran the PCR with 60 Vbeta and 13 Jbeta primers. This table comes from immunoSEQ multiplex PCR, and its TCRdb copy is limited to in-frame clones, with some not included. The data contain around 110,000 clones, 9% to 10% of them singletons. Sequenced: PBMCs. The receptors were gathered from a young man in good health and CMV-seronegative.

This rearrangement joins TRBV11-2 to TRBJ2-1, with 8 bases that match TRBD2. The germline V gene has CDR1 SGHAT and CDR2 FQNNGV. The CDR3 sequence is 12 residues long. The V and J ends lost 6 bases and 9 bases, in that order; junction bases with no gene match: 4. This CDR3 is CASRFSGIEQFF. The CDR3 region has the DNA TGTGCCAGCAGGTTTAGCGGGATTGAGCAGTTCTTC.

J is TRBJ2-7 and V is TRBV30; a possible D gene is TRBD2 (5 bases). Germline loops: CDR1 GTSNPN, CDR2 SVGIG (reference sequence). The CDR3 is 12 residues long. V lost 2 bases, J lost 1 base, and 6 bases lay in between. The CDR3: CAWSRDSYEQYF. DNA of the CDR3: TGTGCCTGGAGTCGGGATTCCTACGAGCAGTACTTC.

The chain has TRBV19 and TRBJ1-5, with TRBD1 matching 9 bases. After removal of 5 bases from V and 7 bases from J, the junction contained 15 bases not matched to a gene. The CDR3 loop spans 17 amino acids. Germline CDR1 and CDR2: LNHDA and SQIVND (reference sequence). The CDR3 region has the DNA TGTGCCAGTAGTTATACTTCCCGGGACAGGGTAGGCCAGCCCCAGCATTTT. Amino acids: CASSYTSRDRVGQPQHF.

The V gene is TRBV2, the J gene TRBJ2-7; possible D gene TRBD2, 5 bases. Trimming removed 7 bases from V and 3 bases from J, with 16 bases in between. Germline CDR1 is SNHLY and CDR2 is FYNNEI. This CDR3 comprises 14 residues. This CDR3 is CASMDGLTLYEQYF. The CDR3 coding sequence is TGTGCCAGCATGGATGGACTGACACTCTACGAGCAGTACTTC. The whole variable domain, remainder taken from reference TRBV2 and TRBJ2-7, is EPEVTQTPSHQVTQMGQEVILRCVPISNHLYFYWYRQILGQKVEFLVSFYNNEISEKSEIFDDQFSVERPDGSNFTLKIRSTKLEDSAMYFCASMDGLTLYEQYFGPGTRLTVT.